This T cell receptor beta chain emerged from a study of early T cells in non-severe SARS-CoV-2 infection. This clonotype was recorded a few times. This CDR3 has 13 amino acids. The V and J ends lost 3 bases and 5 bases respectively, with 7 bases between them. Germline lookup yields CDR1 LNHDA and CDR2 SQIVND (reference sequence). Individual cDNA molecules carried attached unique molecular identifiers. Each CDR3 protein gets one entry after TCRdb re-called the 5' RACE reads with MiXCR. The sample has about 50,000 distinct CDR3 sequences, around 6% seen once. The chain combines TRBV19 with TRBJ2-2; no reliable D call. This clonotype was obtained from an adult who was a healthcare worker with PCR-confirmed SARS-CoV-2 infection or an uninfected control (not recorded which). The input for sequencing was whole blood, taken at baseline. In DNA, the CDR3 is TGTGCCAGTAGTATTTCCTTTACCGGGGAGCTGTTTTTT. This encodes CASSISFTGELFF.